This TCR beta chain was sequenced during a study of OX40 agonist ivuxolimab in advanced cancers. The germline CDR1 and CDR2 sequences are SGHKS and YYEKEE (reference sequence). V lost 4 bases and J lost 0; bases outside the gene matches: 4. The CDR3 contains 15 residues. Measured with immunoSEQ multiplex PCR; TCRdb has only the in-frame clones, and not every one. The profile shows about 79,000 clones, roughly 87% of them singletons. Here the sequenced sample was CD4+ or CD8+ T cells sorted from blood, taken in a trial of the OX40 agonist ivuxolimab. The V gene is TRBV5-5, the J gene TRBJ1-1; 9 bases fit TRBD1. This TCR came from an adult with an advanced solid tumor such as melanoma, head and neck, liver or kidney cancer. CDR3 loop: CASSERQGVNTEAFF. CDR3 sequence (DNA): TGTGCCAGCAGCGAGAGACAGGGGGTGAACACTGAAGCTTTCTTT.